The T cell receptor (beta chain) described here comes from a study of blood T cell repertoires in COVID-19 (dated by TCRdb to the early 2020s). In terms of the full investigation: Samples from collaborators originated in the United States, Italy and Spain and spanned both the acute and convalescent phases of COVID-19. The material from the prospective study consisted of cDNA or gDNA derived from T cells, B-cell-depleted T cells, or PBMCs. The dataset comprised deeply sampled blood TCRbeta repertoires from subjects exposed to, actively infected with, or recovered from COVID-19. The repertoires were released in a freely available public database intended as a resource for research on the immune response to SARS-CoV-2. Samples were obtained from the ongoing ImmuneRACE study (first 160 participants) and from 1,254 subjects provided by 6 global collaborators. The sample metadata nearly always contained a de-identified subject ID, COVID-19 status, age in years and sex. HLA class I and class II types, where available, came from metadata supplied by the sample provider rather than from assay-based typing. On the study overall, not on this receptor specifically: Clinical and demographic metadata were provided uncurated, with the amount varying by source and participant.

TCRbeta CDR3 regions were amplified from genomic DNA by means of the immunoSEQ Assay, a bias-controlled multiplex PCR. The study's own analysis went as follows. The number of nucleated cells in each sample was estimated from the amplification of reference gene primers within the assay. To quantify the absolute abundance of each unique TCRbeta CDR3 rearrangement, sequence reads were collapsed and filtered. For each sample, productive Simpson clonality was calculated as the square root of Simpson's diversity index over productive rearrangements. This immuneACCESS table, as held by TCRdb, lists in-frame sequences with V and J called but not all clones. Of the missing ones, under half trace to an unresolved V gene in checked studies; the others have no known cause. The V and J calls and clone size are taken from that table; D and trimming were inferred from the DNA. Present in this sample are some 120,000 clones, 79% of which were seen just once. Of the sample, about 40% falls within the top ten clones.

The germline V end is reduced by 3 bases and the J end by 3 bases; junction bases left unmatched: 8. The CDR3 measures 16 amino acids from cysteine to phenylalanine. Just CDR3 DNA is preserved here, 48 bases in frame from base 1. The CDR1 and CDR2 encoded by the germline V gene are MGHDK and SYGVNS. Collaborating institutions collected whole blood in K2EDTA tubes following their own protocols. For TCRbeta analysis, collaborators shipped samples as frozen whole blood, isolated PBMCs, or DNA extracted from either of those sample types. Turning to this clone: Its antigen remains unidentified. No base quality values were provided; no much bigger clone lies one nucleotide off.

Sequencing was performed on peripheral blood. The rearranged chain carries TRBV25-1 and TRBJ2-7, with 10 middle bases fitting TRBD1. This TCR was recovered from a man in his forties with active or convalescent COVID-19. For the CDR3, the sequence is CASSDAPGQGRYEQYF. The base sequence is TGTGCCAGCAGTGACGCCCCGGGACAGGGGCGCTACGAGCAGTACTTC.